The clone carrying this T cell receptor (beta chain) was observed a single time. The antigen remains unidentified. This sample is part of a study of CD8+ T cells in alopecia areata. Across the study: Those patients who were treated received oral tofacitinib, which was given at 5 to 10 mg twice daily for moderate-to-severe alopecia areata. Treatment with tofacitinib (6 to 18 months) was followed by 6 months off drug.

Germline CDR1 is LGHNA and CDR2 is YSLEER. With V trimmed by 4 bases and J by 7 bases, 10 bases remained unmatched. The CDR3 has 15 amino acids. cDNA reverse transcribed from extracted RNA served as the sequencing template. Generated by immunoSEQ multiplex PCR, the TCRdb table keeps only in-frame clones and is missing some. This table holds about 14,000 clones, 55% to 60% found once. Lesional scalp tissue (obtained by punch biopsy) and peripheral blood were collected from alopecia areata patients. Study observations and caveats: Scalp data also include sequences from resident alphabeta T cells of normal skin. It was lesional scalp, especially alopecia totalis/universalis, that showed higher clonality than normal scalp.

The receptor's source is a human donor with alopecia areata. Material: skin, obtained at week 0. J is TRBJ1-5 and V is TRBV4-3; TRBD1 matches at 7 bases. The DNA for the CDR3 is TGCGCCAGCAGCCCCTCCTACAGGGGCAGCCAGCCCCAGCATTTT. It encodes CASSPSYRGSQPQHF.